Listed here is a single T cell receptor (beta chain). This clone was counted a single time. Its cognate antigen has yet to be identified. Within one base of it there is no much larger clone, and no base qualities were kept. The germline V gene supplies CDR1 MNHNS and CDR2 SASEGT. Including the terminal cysteine and phenylalanine, the CDR3 comprises 15 residues. The retained sequence is limited to the CDR3, 45 bases, with the frame set at the first base. V drops 8 bases and J drops 3 bases, leaving 17 bases in between. The cohort was made up of roughly 670 healthy bone marrow donors. At the time of sampling, all cohort members were nominally healthy, though unrecorded immune exposures were likely present. The donor tested CMV seropositive and was one of the 289 seropositive cohort members. A peripheral blood sample was provided by each donor, and peripheral blood mononuclear cells were used for TCR beta sequencing. The Qiagen DNeasy Blood Extraction Kit was used to extract genomic DNA from the blood cell samples.

This record comes from a study of cytomegalovirus exposure and HLA in healthy donors (dated by TCRdb to 2016 to 2017). In terms of the full investigation: An earlier analysis of approximately 600 of the donors reported roughly 270 Gb of sequence data and 100 million to 130 million unique TCR beta sequences from about 200 million T cells. A separate validation cohort of over a hundred different subjects was used in addition to the approximately 700-subject first cohort. The study used immunosequencing to profile the T cell repertoires of several hundred subjects and linked those repertoires to cytomegalovirus serostatus. To predict cytomegalovirus infection status, the study combined high-throughput TCR immunosequencing, statistical association of individual TCRs with disease status, and machine learning. Five DR-DQ haplotypes were treated as single units for association and clustering because of strong linkage in the cohort. To study patterns of TCR occurrence, a later analysis re-analyzed previously published TCR beta repertoires from 550 to 800 donors and added high-resolution HLA genotyping. All discovery cohort repertoires had been generated using a single sequencing platform. The study aimed to test whether cataloging public T cell receptors could reveal signatures of past pathogen exposure. An earlier analysis of 450 to 750 of the donors used high-throughput TCR beta sequencing to judge whether each TCR beta V gene segment behaved as functional or pseudogenic. Class I and class II HLA loci were covered by the typing at four-digit resolution. Of the roughly 400 genotyped donors, over 70% fell in the genetic ancestry cluster associated with self-reported Caucasian donors. In the later analysis, no new phenotypic data were used to find candidate immune exposures; instead, reliance was placed on TCR beta sequences and their occurrence across donors. Donor age, sex, ethnicity and CMV serostatus were collected together with the repertoire data. Across 300 to 400 genotyped donors of the cohort, an average of about 240,000 unique TCR beta nucleotide sequences per donor were sequenced, and roughly 18% of those sequences were non-productive. An early release that covered more than 550 HLA-typed donors contained around 300 gigabases of sequencing data and roughly 84 million unique TCR sequences. The number of typed donors differed by locus: about 629-630 for A, B, C, DRB1 and DQB1; 500 to 550 for DQA1; approximately 600 for DPA1; and roughly 470 for DPB1. Genome-wide SNP genotypes for about 65% of the 666 donors were used in a later genetic analysis, which treated that subset as a discovery cohort.

The paper as a whole reports these results and caveats: Because the 87-base-pair reads could not distinguish some IMGT-functional V segments, including TRBV6-2 and TRBV6-3, those segments were excluded. In both the original and validation cohorts, the classifier was reported to diagnose cytomegalovirus status with high specificity and sensitivity. The authors suggested that the approach could potentially be generalized to other disease states and immunological phenotypes. In a later analysis, HLA-associated TCR beta chains were found to be more clonally expanded and to have lower generation probabilities than equally common non-associated chains. Presence/absence analyses assumed roughly uniform sequencing depth across donors, an assumption that may not hold. The study gave a list of about 150 TCR beta chains associated with cytomegalovirus. Correlated functional status among segregating V segments might reflect linkage disequilibrium, but an unknown experimental factor could not be ruled out. At a false discovery rate of 0.05, a later analysis linked 15,000 to 20,000 TCR beta sequences to specific HLA alleles. In a later genetic analysis, a missense DCLRE1C variant was associated with V-gene and J-gene trimming of TCR beta chains, and the association was replicated in an independent cohort. Assigning TCR associations to individual alleles was difficult when HLA alleles, especially DR and DQ, strongly co-occurred. The earlier analysis of about 600 of the donors excluded some 16 rarely observed V segments, including chromosome 9 orphons, because counts were too low. A few of the identified cytomegalovirus-associated TCR beta chains were confirmed in vitro to be specific for cytomegalovirus antigens. According to a later analysis, TCR association rates differed among HLA loci, with DRB1 alleles showing the most associated TCRs and HLA-C alleles showing the fewest. The only immune exposure information available for the cohort was CMV serostatus. In an earlier analysis of 500 to 650 of the donors, most TCR beta V segments appeared in productive rearrangements about 87% or about 30% of the time, broadly matching IMGT annotations. A further reported finding was that TCR beta sequences accurately predicted the HLA-A and HLA-B alleles for most subjects in the first cohort. In a later analysis, most CMV-associated TCR beta chains were found to appear HLA-restricted, with HLA associations seemingly driven largely by CMV exposure. A cluster of highly shared sequence variants was judged likely to represent a technical artifact of the sequencing pipeline. According to a later genetic analysis, donors in an Asian-associated ancestry cluster had fewer N-insertions in productive TCRs than the approximately 630-donor mean. This cohort had only TCR beta chains sequenced, and the lack of alpha or paired-chain data limited which features could be detected. Because HLA typing was missing for some donors at each locus, association tests included only the typed subset. Most TCR sequences were seen in very few donors, while some public TCRs were found in many individuals. In a later analysis, several top co-occurrence clusters were reported to appear linked to parvovirus B19, influenza, CMV and Epstein-Barr virus.

Libraries were built with the immunoSEQ multiplex PCR assay. The multiplex PCR relied on a mix of 60 forward primers for TCR Vbeta segments and 13 reverse primers for TCR Jbeta segments. A multiplex PCR assay on genomic DNA amplified the CDR3 region of rearranged TCR beta genes. The amplified TCR beta libraries were sequenced on the Illumina HiSeq System as 87-base-pair reads. The paper's processing steps were these. A later analysis tallied tens of millions of unique TCR beta chains across the 666 repertoires, and some 10 million of those chains were shared by two or more donors. To remove PCR and sequencing errors, raw reads were error-corrected and collapsed into unique sequences using a nearest-neighbor algorithm that merged closely related sequences. CDR3 sequences were aligned to IMGT reference sequences to assign V, D and J gene segments. For a sequence to be retained, a match of at least six nucleotides to both a V gene segment and a J gene segment was required. A rearrangement was called productive if the CDR3 had no stop codons and remained in frame with V and J, and every other rearrangement was called non-productive. CDR3 was defined by IMGT convention, running from the second conserved V-encoded cysteine to the conserved J-encoded phenylalanine. Sequences without an unambiguous match to a single V gene segment were excluded from the earlier analysis of about 640 of the donors. An earlier analysis of just under 600 of the donors called V segments functional above 56.7% productive rearrangements and segregating when the between-donor standard deviation exceeded 5%. A statistical classification framework was developed to diagnose cytomegalovirus status using the catalog of TCR beta chain sequences. In a later analysis, V and J genes were assigned by comparing TCR nucleotide sequences against IMGT/GENE-DB human TR gene sequences. The TCRdist pipeline was used in a later analysis to assign CDR3 sequences and most-parsimonious VDJ recombination scenarios. In a later analysis, each TCR beta chain was defined by its CDR3 amino acid sequence together with its V-gene family, and reads lacking a unique V-gene family were excluded. As a way to deal with suspected cross-contamination and a sequencing artifact, a later analysis dropped over 550 nucleotide sequences that were highly shared and had low generation probability. In a later analysis, a clonal expansion index was calculated for each public chain from normalized within-repertoire ranks of inferred template counts. In a later analysis, generation probabilities were computed with a VDJ recombination model fitted to out-of-frame rearrangements, and the resulting probabilities were checked against IGoR. In a later analysis, TCR-TCR, TCR-HLA and TCR-CMV co-occurrence was scored with hypergeometric tests, and a repertoire-size bias correction was applied to TCR pairs. A later analysis estimated false discovery rates by permuting HLA or CMV assignments 20 times. In a later analysis, co-occurring TCRs were grouped using DBSCAN, with TCRdist sequence similarity added in when clustering inside HLA-allele-positive subsets. Repertoires with fewer than 30,000 or more than 120,000 public chains were left out of co-occurrence clustering, as were a few repertoires with anomalous nucleotide sharing. TCRdb stores this immuneACCESS table with in-frame sequences only. Part of the clones is absent; in the studies checked, under half of the shortfall reflects unresolved V genes, and no reason is known for the rest. That table supplies the V and J calls and clone size; D and trimming were determined from the DNA. Here the sample has approximately 72,000 clones; about 79% occur a single time. The top ten constitute around 5.8% of the sample.

The receptor comes from a male donor in good health and CMV-seropositive. Sequenced: PBMCs. The V and J segments used are TRBV6-1 and TRBJ2-1, and the D gene may be TRBD1, 5 bases matching. CDR3 loop: CASRGDRGGYNEQFF. The DNA sequence is TGTGCCAGCCGCGGCGATAGGGGTGGCTACAATGAGCAGTTCTTC.